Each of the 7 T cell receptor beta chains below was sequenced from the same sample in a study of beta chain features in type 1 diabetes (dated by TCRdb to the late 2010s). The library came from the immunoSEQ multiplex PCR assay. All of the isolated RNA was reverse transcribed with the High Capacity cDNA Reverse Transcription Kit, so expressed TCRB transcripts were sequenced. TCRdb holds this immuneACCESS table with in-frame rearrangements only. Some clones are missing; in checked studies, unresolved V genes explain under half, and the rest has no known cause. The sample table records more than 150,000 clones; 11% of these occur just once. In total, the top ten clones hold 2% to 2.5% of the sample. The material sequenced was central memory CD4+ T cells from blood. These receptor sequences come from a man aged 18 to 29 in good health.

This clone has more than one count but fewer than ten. In DNA, the CDR3 is TGTGCCAGCAGCTTGCCCGGGTACGAGCAGTACTTC. Translation gives CASSLPGYEQYF. The V gene is TRBV13, the J gene TRBJ2-7; no firm D call. The CDR3 covers 12 residues. CDR1 is PRHDT, CDR2 FYEKMQ, per germline (reference sequence). V lost 3 bases and J 4 bases, leaving 7 bases between the germline ends. The variable domain in full, completed from reference TRBV13 and TRBJ2-7, reads AAGVIQSPRHLIKEKRETATLKCYPIPRHDTVYWYQQGPGQDPQFLISFYEKMQSDKGSIPDRFSAQQFSDYHSELNMSSLELGDSALYFCASSLPGYEQYFGPGTRLTVT.

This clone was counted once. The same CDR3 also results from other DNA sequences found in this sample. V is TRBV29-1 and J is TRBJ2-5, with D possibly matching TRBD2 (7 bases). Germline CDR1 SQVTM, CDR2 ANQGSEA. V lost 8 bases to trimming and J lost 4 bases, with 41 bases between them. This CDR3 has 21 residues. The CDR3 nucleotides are TGCAGCTTTAGAATGGCCGCAGGGTTTGCCCCTCCCGGGGGGCCACGAGAGACCCAGTACTTC. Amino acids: CSFRMAAGFAPPGGPRETQYF.

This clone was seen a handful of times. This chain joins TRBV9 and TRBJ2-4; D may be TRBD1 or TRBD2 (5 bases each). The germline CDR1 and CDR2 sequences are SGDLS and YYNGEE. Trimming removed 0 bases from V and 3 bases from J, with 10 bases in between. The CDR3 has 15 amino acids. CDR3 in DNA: TGTGCCAGCAGCGTAGAGAGGGGCGGCAAAAACATTCAGTACTTC. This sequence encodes CASSVERGGKNIQYF.

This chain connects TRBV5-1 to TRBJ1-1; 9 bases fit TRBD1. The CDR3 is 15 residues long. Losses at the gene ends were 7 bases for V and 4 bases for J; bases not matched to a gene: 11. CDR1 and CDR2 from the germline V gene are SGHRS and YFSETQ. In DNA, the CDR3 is TGCGCCAGCGGTAGAACAGGGGGCAAGGGCACTGAAGCTTTCTTT. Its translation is CASGRTGGKGTEAFF.

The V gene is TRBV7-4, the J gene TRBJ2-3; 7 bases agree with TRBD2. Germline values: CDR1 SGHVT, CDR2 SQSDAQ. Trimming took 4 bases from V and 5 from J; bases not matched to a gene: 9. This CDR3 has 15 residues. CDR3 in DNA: TGTGCCAGCAGCTCCACGGCGGGAGTAGGAGATACGCAGTATTTT. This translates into CASSSTAGVGDTQYF.

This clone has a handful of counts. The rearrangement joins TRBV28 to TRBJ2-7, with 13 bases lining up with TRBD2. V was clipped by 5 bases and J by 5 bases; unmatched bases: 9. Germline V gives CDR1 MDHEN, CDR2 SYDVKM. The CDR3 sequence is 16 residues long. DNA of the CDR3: TGTGCCAGCAGTCCTATCGGACTAGCGGGAGACCACGAGCAGTACTTC. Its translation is CASSPIGLAGDHEQYF.

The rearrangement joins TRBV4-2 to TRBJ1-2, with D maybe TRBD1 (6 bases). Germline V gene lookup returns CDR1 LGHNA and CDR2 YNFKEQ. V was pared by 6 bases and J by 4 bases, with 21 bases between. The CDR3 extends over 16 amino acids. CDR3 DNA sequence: TGTGCCAGCAGTCTCGAGGAAGGAGGGGGGAGCTATGGCTACACCTTC. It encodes CASSLEEGGGSYGYTF.